The clone carrying this TCR beta chain was detected a few times. This sample is part of a study of blood T cell repertoires in COVID-19. Libraries were prepared by immunoSEQ multiplex PCR; TCRdb keeps only in-frame clonotypes and omits some of them. The sample includes roughly 460,000 clones, over 85% of them seen just once. The receptor's source is a man younger than 35 with COVID-19, enrolled during active disease. The source material was peripheral blood.

The CDR3 bases are TGTGCCTGGAGCGCTGCCGAGGACAGCGGTGGCTACACCTTC. It is translated as CAWSAAEDSGGYTF. The chain is built from TRBV30 and TRBJ1-2, with D perhaps TRBD1 (6 bases). Germline V gene data show CDR1 as GTSNPN and CDR2 as SVGIG (reference sequence). The CDR3 covers 14 residues. V lost 3 bases and J 7 bases, leaving 18 bases between the germline ends.